This T cell receptor beta chain is drawn from a study of cytomegalovirus exposure and HLA in healthy donors. Notes on the study in general: HLA alleles showed associations with about 15,000 TCR beta sequences in a later analysis, at a 0.05 false discovery rate. Per a later analysis, HLA-associated TCR beta chains showed more clonal expansion than other, equally common TCR beta chains.

The CDR3 sequence is 14 residues long. Germline CDR1 LNHDA, CDR2 SQIVND (reference sequence). J gave up 2 bases and V 5 bases, and 5 bases lay outside the gene matches. Every donor was a healthy person donating bone marrow. Each donor was nominally healthy when sampled (though unrecorded immune exposures were likely). Notes on this clone: The antigen is not known.

Both 60 Vbeta primers and 13 Jbeta primers went into the PCR. Here immunoSEQ multiplex PCR was the method, and the copy in TCRdb shows in-frame clones only, minus some. In all, the sample yields 85,000 to 110,000 clones. This receptor was taken from a man aged 40-49 years in good health and CMV-seronegative. The rearrangement links TRBV19 to TRBJ2-7, with 8 bases aligning to TRBD1. The sequenced sample consisted of PBMCs. CDR3 sequence: CASSLRQGPYEQYF. In DNA form, the CDR3 reads TGTGCCAGTAGTCTCCGACAGGGGCCCTACGAGCAGTACTTC.